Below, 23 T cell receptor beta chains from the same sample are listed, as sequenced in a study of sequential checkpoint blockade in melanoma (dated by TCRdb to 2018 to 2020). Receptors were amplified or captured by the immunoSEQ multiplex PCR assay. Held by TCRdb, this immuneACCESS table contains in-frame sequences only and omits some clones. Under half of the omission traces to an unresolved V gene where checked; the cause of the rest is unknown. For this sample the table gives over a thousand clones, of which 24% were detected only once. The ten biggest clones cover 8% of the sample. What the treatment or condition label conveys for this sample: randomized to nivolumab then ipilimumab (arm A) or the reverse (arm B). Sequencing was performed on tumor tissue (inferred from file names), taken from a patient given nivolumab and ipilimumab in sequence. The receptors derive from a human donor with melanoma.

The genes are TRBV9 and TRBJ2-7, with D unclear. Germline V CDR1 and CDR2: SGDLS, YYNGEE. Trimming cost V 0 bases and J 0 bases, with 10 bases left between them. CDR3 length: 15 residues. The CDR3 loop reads CASSVGSGRSYEQYF. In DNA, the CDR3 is TGTGCCAGCAGCGTAGGATCAGGCCGCTCCTACGAGCAGTACTTC.

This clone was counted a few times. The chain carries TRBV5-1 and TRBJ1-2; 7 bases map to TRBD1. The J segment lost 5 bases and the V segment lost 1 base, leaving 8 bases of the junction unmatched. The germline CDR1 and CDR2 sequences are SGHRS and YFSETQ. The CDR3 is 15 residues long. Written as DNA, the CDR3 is TGCGCCAGCAGCTTGCAGTTCGACAGGGCGTATGGCTACACCTTC. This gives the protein CASSLQFDRAYGYTF. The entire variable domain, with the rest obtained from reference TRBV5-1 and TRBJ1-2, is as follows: KAGVTQTPRYLIKTRGQQVTLSCSPISGHRSVSWYQQTPGQGLQFLFEYFSETQRNKGNFPGRFSGRQFSNSRSEMNVSTLELGDSALYLCASSLQFDRAYGYTFGSGTRLTVV.

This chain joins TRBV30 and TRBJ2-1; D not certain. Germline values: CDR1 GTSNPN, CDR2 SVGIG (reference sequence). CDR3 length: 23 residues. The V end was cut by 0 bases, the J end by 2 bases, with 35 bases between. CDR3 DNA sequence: TGTGCCTGGAGTGTACGGTTGGCGGCCCAACCGCTCGACTCTTATGGGGCCTACAATGAGCAGTTCTTC. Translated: CAWSVRLAAQPLDSYGAYNEQFF.

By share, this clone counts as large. This CDR3 reads CASNRQGTAYNEQFF. The DNA of the CDR3 is TGTGCCAGCAACAGACAGGGTACAGCCTACAATGAGCAGTTCTTC. The chain couples TRBV6-8 to TRBJ2-1, with 7 positions matching TRBD1. This CDR3 is built from 15 residues. J lost 2 bases, V lost 7 bases, and 8 bases had no gene match. The germline CDR1 and CDR2 sequences are MNHGY and SAAAGT.

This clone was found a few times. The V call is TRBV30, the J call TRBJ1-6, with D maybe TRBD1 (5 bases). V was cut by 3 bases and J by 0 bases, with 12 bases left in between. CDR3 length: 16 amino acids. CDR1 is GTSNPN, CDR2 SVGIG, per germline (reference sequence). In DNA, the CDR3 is TGTGCCTGGAGCCCACCTGACAGCTCCTATAATTCACCCCTCCACTTT. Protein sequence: CAWSPPDSSYNSPLHF.

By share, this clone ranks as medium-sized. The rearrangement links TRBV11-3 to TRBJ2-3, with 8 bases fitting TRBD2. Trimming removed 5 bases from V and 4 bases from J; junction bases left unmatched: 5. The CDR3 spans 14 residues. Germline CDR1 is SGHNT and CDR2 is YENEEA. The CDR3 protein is CASSLGLAPDTQYF. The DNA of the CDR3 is TGTGCCAGCAGCCTAGGACTAGCTCCAGATACGCAGTATTTT.

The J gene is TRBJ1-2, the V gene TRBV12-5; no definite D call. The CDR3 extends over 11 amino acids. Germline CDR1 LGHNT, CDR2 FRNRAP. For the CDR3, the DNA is TGTGCCAGCCATACGGGTTTTGGCTACACCTTC. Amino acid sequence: CASHTGFGYTF.

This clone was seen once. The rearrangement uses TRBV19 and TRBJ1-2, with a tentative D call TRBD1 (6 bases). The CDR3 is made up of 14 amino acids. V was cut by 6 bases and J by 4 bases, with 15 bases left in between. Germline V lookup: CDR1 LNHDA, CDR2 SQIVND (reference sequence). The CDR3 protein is CASRQGGRGYGYTF. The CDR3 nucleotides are TGTGCCAGTAGACAGGGAGGTCGCGGCTATGGCTACACCTTC.

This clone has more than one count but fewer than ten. The CDR3 here is CARQRTGDTYEQYF. CDR3 sequence (DNA): TGTGCCAGACAGAGGACAGGGGATACCTACGAGCAGTACTTC. V and J are TRBV6-8 and TRBJ2-7; TRBD1 aligns across 9 bases. Germline V gene data show CDR1 as MNHGY and CDR2 as SAAAGT. V lost 9 bases, J lost 2 bases, and 8 bases stayed unmatched. The CDR3 loop spans 14 amino acids.

CDR3 DNA sequence: TGTGCCAGCAGCTCCCAGCGGGACGGCACAGATACGCAGTATTTT. Encoded protein: CASSSQRDGTDTQYF. The gene calls are TRBV9 and TRBJ2-3; 7 bases align to TRBD2. This CDR3 has 15 amino acids. CDR1 SGDLS and CDR2 YYNGEE come from the germline V gene. J gave up 1 base and V 4 bases, and 6 bases lay outside the gene matches.

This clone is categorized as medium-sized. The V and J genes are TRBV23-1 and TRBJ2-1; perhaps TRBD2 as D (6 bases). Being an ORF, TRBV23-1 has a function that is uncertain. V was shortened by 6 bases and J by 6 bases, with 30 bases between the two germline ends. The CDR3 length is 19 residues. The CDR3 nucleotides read TGCGCCAGCAGCCAAGCCACCGGAGGGGTTGACCCTAGGGGCAATGAGCAGTTCTTC. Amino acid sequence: CASSQATGGVDPRGNEQFF.

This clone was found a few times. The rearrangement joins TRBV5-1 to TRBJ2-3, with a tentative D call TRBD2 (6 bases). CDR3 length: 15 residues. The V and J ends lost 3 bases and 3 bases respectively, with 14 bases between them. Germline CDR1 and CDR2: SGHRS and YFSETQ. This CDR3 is CASSWTITGTDTQYF. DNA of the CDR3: TGCGCCAGCAGCTGGACTATAACTGGAACAGATACGCAGTATTTT.

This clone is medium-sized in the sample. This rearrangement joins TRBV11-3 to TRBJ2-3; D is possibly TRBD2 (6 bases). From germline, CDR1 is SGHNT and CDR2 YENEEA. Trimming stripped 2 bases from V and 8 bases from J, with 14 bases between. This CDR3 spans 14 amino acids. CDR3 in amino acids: CASSLSGETPTQYF. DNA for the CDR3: TGTGCCAGCAGCTTATCGGGGGAAACTCCTACGCAGTATTTT.

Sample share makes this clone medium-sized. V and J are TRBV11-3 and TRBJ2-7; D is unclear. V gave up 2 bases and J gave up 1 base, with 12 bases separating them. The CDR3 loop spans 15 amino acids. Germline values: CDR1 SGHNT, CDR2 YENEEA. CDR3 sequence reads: CASSLTELRSYEQYF. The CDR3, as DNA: TGTGCCAGCAGCTTAACGGAACTACGGTCCTACGAGCAGTACTTC.

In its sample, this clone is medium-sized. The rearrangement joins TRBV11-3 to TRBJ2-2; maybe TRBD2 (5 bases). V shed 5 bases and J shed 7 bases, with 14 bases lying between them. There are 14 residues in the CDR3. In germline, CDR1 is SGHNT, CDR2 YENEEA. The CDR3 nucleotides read TGTGCCAGCAGCAAGGGCGGAGGAGTCGGGGAGCTGTTTTTT. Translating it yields CASSKGGGVGELFF.

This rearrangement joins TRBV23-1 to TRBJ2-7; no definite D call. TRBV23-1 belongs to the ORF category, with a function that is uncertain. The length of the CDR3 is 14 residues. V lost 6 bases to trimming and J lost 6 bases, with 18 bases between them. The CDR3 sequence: CASSLVPHGGEQYF. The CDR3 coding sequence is TGCGCCAGCAGCCTCGTCCCCCACGGCGGCGAGCAGTACTTC.

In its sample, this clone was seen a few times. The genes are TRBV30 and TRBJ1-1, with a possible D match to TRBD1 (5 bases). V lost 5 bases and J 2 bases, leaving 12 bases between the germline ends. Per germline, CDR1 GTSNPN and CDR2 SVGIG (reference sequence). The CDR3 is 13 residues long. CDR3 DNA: TGTGCCTGGTCGTCAGGGTTAAACACTGAAGCTTTCTTT. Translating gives CAWSSGLNTEAFF.

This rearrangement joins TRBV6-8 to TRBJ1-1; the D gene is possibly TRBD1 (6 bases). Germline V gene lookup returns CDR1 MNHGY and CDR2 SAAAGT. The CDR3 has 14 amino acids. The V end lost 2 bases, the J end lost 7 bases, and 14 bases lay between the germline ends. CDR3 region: CASSYAGDVSEAFF. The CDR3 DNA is TGTGCCAGCAGTTACGCAGGGGATGTCAGTGAAGCTTTCTTT.

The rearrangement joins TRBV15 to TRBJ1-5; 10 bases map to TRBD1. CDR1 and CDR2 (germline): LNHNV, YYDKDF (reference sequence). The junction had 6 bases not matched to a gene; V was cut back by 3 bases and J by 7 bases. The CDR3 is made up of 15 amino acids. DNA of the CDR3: TGTGCCACCAGCAGTCCGGGACAGGGGAACCAGCCCCAGCATTTT. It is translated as CATSSPGQGNQPQHF.

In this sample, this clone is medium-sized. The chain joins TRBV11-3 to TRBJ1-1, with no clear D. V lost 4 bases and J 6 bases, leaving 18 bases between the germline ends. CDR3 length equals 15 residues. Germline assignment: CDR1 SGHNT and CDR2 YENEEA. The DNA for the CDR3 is TGTGCCAGCAGCTCACAAGTAAACCCTCGAGCTGAAGCTTTCTTT. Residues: CASSSQVNPRAEAFF.

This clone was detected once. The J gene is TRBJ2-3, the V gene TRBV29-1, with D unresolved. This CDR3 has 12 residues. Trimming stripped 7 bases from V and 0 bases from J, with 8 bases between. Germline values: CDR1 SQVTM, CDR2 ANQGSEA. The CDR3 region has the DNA TGCAGCGCTGTACCCAGCACAGATACGCAGTATTTT. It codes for CSAVPSTDTQYF.

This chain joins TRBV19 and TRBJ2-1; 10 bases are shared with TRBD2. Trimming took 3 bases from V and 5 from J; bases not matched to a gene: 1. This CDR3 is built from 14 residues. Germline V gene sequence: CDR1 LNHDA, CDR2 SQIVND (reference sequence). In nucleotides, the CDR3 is TGTGCCAGTAGTATGCTAGCGGGGGACAATGAGCAGTTCTTC. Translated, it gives CASSMLAGDNEQFF. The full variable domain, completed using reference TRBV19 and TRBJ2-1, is DGGITQSPKYLFRKEGQNVTLSCEQNLNHDAMYWYRQDPGQGLRLIYYSQIVNDFQKGDIAEGYSVSREKKESFPLTVTSAQKNPTAFYLCASSMLAGDNEQFFGPGTRLTVL.

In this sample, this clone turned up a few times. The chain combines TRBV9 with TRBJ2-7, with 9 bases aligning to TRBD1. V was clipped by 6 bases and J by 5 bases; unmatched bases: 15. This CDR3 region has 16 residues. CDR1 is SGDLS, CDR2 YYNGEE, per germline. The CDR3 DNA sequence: TGTGCCAGCAACCCTAGCGGCGGGACAGGGACCGACGAGCAGTACTTC. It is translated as CASNPSGGTGTDEQYF.